This TCR beta chain was retrieved from a study of blood T cell repertoires in COVID-19. Looking at the study overall: PBMCs, B-cell-depleted T cells, or T cells were the source of the cDNA or gDNA that made up the material.

Germline lookup yields CDR1 MDHEN and CDR2 SYDVKM. Deletions cut 3 bases from V and 0 bases from J, with 11 bases between. The CDR3 has 16 residues. Source study methods: The authors estimated nucleated cell counts from reference gene primer amplification. Data came from immunoSEQ multiplex PCR; TCRdb stores just in-frame clones and leaves some out. Clone size and the V and J calls come from that table; the DNA yielded D and trimming. The data hold fewer than 300,000 clones, with 82% observed a single time. The specimen was peripheral blood. The chain has TRBV28 and TRBJ1-4; D ambiguous. The receptor comes from a young woman with acute or convalescent COVID-19. Here the CDR3 DNA reads TGTGCCAGCAGTTTCGCAGGCGAAGCAACTAATGAAAAACTGTTTTTT. Its translation is CASSFAGEATNEKLFF.